The next 5 T cell receptor beta chains were all read from a single sample in a study of shared clonotypes between healthy human individuals. The naive CD8 population came from CD45RO-negative cells selected for CCR7, without terminally differentiated effector memory CD45RA+ cells. Here immunoSEQ multiplex PCR was the method, and the copy in TCRdb shows in-frame clones only, minus some. The data hold 2 million to 2.5 million clones, with about 95% observed a single time. The sequencing input was naive CD8+ T cells sorted from blood. Every receptor here comes from a man aged 18 to 29 in good health.

The gene calls are TRBV9 and TRBJ2-2; D is possibly TRBD1 (5 bases). The germline V gene has CDR1 SGDLS and CDR2 YYNGEE. Between the trimmed V and J ends, which lost 2 bases and 9 bases, there was a span of 11 bases. The CDR3 spans 13 residues. The CDR3 loop reads CASSVQGSRELFF. CDR3 nucleotide sequence: TGTGCCAGCAGCGTCCAGGGAAGCCGGGAGCTGTTTTTT.

Concerning this clone: One end of the junction varies from germline; a read error may be responsible. The J gene is TRBJ2-7, the V gene TRBV10-1; D gene uncertain. Germline CDR1 WNHNN, CDR2 SYGVQD (reference sequence). This CDR3 contains 11 residues. The CDR3 DNA reads as TGCGCCAGCAGTGATTCCTCCGAGCAGTACTTC. Residues: CASSDSSEQYF.

This chain links TRBV21-1 with TRBJ1-1. TRBV21-1 is a listed pseudogene. The CDR3 runs 17 residues. As DNA, the CDR3 is TGTGCCAGCAGCAAGAACGCCTCACGGAACATGAACACTGAAGCTTTCTTT. It is translated as CASSKNASRNMNTEAFF.

The V call is TRBV11-2, the J call TRBJ2-3; D is ambiguous. CDR1 and CDR2 (germline): SGHAT, FQNNGV. V was clipped by 5 bases and J by 0 bases, with 15 bases between them. CDR3 length: 16 amino acids. The CDR3: CASSPSMSSSTDTQYF. For the CDR3, the DNA is TGTGCCAGCAGCCCCAGTATGTCATCTAGCACAGATACGCAGTATTTT.

This clone occurred once. The sample holds other DNA sequences that translate to the same CDR3. The chain employs TRBV27 and TRBJ2-7, with a possible D match to TRBD2 (7 bases). The CDR3 consists of 13 residues. The germline gives CDR1 MNHEY, CDR2 SMNVEV (reference sequence). V gave up 2 bases and J gave up 7 bases, with 12 bases separating them. The CDR3 sequence is CASSLGGAKEQYF. CDR3 in DNA: TGTGCCAGCAGTTTAGGGGGGGCTAAAGAGCAGTACTTC.